A selection of T cell receptor beta chains follows, all from one sample in a study of technical replicates of blood from a handful of donors. The assay was immunoSEQ multiplex PCR, and TCRdb's table has in-frame clones only and misses some. The top ten clones hold roughly 0.28% of a sample with some 93,000 clones, approximately 95% of them seen once. Sequenced input: T cells isolated from PBMCs. The receptors come from a human donor in good health. Each CDR3 is given with its conserved first and last residue. A D gene is named only where the DNA matches it firmly. Only some rows state a clone size, as once, few, many or a class for expanded clones.

D gene: -; J gene: TRBJ2-7; clone size: -; V gene: TRBV28; CDR3 protein: CASSAPWGAKPIYEQYF; CDR3 DNA: TGTGCCAGCAGTGCCCCCTGGGGCGCTAAGCCCATTTACGAGCAGTACTTC
D gene: -; J gene: TRBJ2-2; clone size: few; V gene: TRBV27; CDR3 protein: CASSLLGLNRDTGELFF; CDR3 DNA: TGTGCCAGCAGTTTGCTTGGGCTTAACAGGGACACCGGGGAGCTGTTTTTT
D gene: -; J gene: TRBJ2-3; clone size: -; V gene: TRBV7-3; CDR3 protein: CASSRLVRTDTQYF; CDR3 DNA: TGTGCCAGCAGCCGACTAGTCCGCACAGATACGCAGTATTTT
D gene: -; J gene: TRBJ1-4; clone size: few; V gene: TRBV9; CDR3 protein: CASSVTGSEKLFF; CDR3 DNA: TGTGCCAGCAGCGTAACAGGAAGTGAAAAACTGTTTTTT
D gene: TRBD1; J gene: TRBJ1-4; clone size: -; V gene: TRBV6-5; CDR3 protein: CASSQGQRTSLFF; CDR3 DNA: TGTGCCAGCAGCCAGGGACAGAGGACGAGTCTGTTTTTT
D gene: TRBD1; J gene: TRBJ1-1; clone size: -; V gene: TRBV2; CDR3 protein: CASRGDRGQNTEAFF; CDR3 DNA: TGTGCCAGCAGGGGGGACAGGGGCCAGAACACTGAAGCTTTCTTT
D gene: -; J gene: TRBJ2-7; clone size: -; V gene: TRBV5-1; CDR3 protein: CASSLALGLQTYEQYF; CDR3 DNA: TGCGCCAGCAGCTTGGCCTTGGGACTCCAAACCTACGAGCAGTACTTC
D gene: -; J gene: TRBJ2-2; clone size: -; V gene: TRBV5-1; CDR3 protein: CASSPSGKGELFF; CDR3 DNA: TGCGCCAGCAGTCCGTCAGGGAAGGGGGAGCTGTTTTTT
D gene: -; J gene: TRBJ2-5; clone size: -; V gene: TRBV6-5; CDR3 protein: CASSSPGRKETQYF; CDR3 DNA: TGTGCCAGCAGTTCCCCAGGGCGGAAAGAGACCCAGTACTTC
D gene: TRBD2; J gene: TRBJ2-7; clone size: -; V gene: TRBV2; CDR3 protein: CATVPGLAAYEQYF; CDR3 DNA: TGTGCCACTGTCCCGGGACTAGCGGCCTACGAGCAGTACTTC
D gene: -; J gene: TRBJ2-7; clone size: -; V gene: TRBV6-6; CDR3 protein: CASSLGGSYEQYF; CDR3 DNA: TGTGCCAGCAGTCTAGGAGGTTCCTACGAGCAGTACTTC
D gene: TRBD1; J gene: TRBJ1-3; clone size: -; V gene: TRBV5-1; CDR3 protein: CASSFGTAENTIYF; CDR3 DNA: TGCGCCAGCAGCTTTGGGACAGCGGAAAACACCATATATTTT
D gene: -; J gene: TRBJ2-3; clone size: -; V gene: TRBV5-4; CDR3 protein: CASGAEDSTDTQYF; CDR3 DNA: TGTGCCAGCGGAGCGGAGGATAGCACAGATACGCAGTATTTT
D gene: -; J gene: TRBJ1-1; clone size: once; V gene: TRBV11-3; CDR3 protein: CASSLRRGRNTEAFF; CDR3 DNA: TGTGCCAGCAGCTTACGTCGAGGGAGGAACACTGAAGCTTTCTTT
D gene: -; J gene: TRBJ1-1; clone size: -; V gene: TRBV27; CDR3 protein: CASRGGLNTEAFF; CDR3 DNA: TGTGCCAGCCGTGGAGGCCTGAACACTGAAGCTTTCTTT
D gene: TRBD2; J gene: TRBJ2-4; clone size: -; V gene: TRBV6-1; CDR3 protein: CASILGGENIQYF; CDR3 DNA: TGTGCCAGCATCCTCGGGGGGGAAAACATTCAGTACTTC
D gene: TRBD1; J gene: TRBJ1-1; clone size: -; V gene: TRBV2; CDR3 protein: CASSETGSDWFGTEAFF; CDR3 DNA: TGTGCCAGCAGTGAGACAGGGTCGGATTGGTTTGGAACTGAAGCTTTCTTT
D gene: -; J gene: TRBJ2-7; clone size: -; V gene: TRBV28; CDR3 protein: CASRPRTVLGYEQYF; CDR3 DNA: TGTGCCAGCAGACCAAGGACAGTGTTAGGCTACGAGCAGTACTTC
D gene: -; J gene: TRBJ1-1; clone size: few; V gene: TRBV29-1; CDR3 protein: CSVGHNNEAFF; CDR3 DNA: TGCAGCGTTGGACACAATAATGAAGCTTTCTTT
D gene: -; J gene: TRBJ2-1; clone size: -; V gene: TRBV4-1; CDR3 protein: CASSQGKDGSLDEQFF; CDR3 DNA: TGCGCCAGCAGCCAAGGGAAGGACGGGAGCTTAGATGAGCAGTTCTTC
D gene: TRBD2; J gene: TRBJ2-2; clone size: once; V gene: TRBV7-2; CDR3 protein: CASSRTSGTYTGELFF; CDR3 DNA: TGTGCCAGCAGTCGAACTAGCGGGACCTACACCGGGGAGCTGTTTTTT
D gene: -; J gene: TRBJ2-1; clone size: -; V gene: TRBV2; CDR3 protein: CASSLQNNEQFF; CDR3 DNA: TGTGCCAGCAGTCTACAGAATAATGAGCAGTTCTTC
D gene: TRBD2; J gene: TRBJ2-3; clone size: once; V gene: TRBV11-2; CDR3 protein: CASSLKASGGLWGTDTQYF; CDR3 DNA: TGTGCCAGCAGCTTAAAGGCTAGCGGGGGCCTTTGGGGCACAGATACGCAGTATTTT
D gene: TRBD1; J gene: TRBJ1-1; clone size: -; V gene: TRBV10-3; CDR3 protein: CAISRDSEDSTEAFF; CDR3 DNA: TGTGCCATCAGTCGGGACAGTGAGGACTCCACTGAAGCTTTCTTT
D gene: TRBD2; J gene: TRBJ2-7; clone size: -; V gene: TRBV27; CDR3 protein: CASSGGDGTYEQYF; CDR3 DNA: TGTGCCAGCAGCGGGGGGGACGGAACCTACGAGCAGTACTTC
D gene: -; J gene: TRBJ2-3; clone size: -; V gene: TRBV5-4; CDR3 protein: CASSLTQDTQYF; CDR3 DNA: TGTGCCAGCAGCTTGACACAGGATACGCAGTATTTT
D gene: -; J gene: TRBJ2-5; clone size: -; V gene: TRBV20-1; CDR3 protein: CSAKSVETQYF; CDR3 DNA: TGCAGTGCTAAGTCGGTCGAGACCCAGTACTTC
D gene: TRBD1; J gene: TRBJ2-4; clone size: -; V gene: TRBV6-1; CDR3 protein: CASMRGGLKNIQYF; CDR3 DNA: TGTGCCAGCATGAGAGGGGGCCTCAAAAACATTCAGTACTTC
D gene: TRBD1; J gene: TRBJ1-2; clone size: -; V gene: TRBV4-2; CDR3 protein: CASSQDRVLSGGYTF; CDR3 DNA: TGTGCCAGCAGCCAGGACAGGGTTTTGTCTGGTGGCTACACCTTC
D gene: TRBD1; J gene: TRBJ1-1; clone size: -; V gene: TRBV10-1; CDR3 protein: CASSEQGVAEAFF; CDR3 DNA: TGCGCCAGCAGTGAACAGGGGGTGGCCGAAGCTTTCTTT
D gene: TRBD1; J gene: TRBJ1-5; clone size: -; V gene: TRBV6-5; CDR3 protein: CASSYRGQGQSQHF; CDR3 DNA: TGTGCCAGCAGTTACCGCGGACAGGGTCAGTCCCAGCATTTT
D gene: -; J gene: TRBJ2-1; clone size: -; V gene: TRBV6-5; CDR3 protein: CASSFSVSSYNEQFF; CDR3 DNA: TGTGCCAGCAGTTTTAGCGTCAGCTCCTACAATGAGCAGTTCTTC
D gene: -; J gene: TRBJ1-3; clone size: once; V gene: TRBV16; CDR3 protein: CASTENYSGNTIYF; CDR3 DNA: TGTGCCAGCACCGAAAACTACTCTGGAAACACCATATATTTT
D gene: -; J gene: TRBJ2-3; clone size: -; V gene: TRBV2; CDR3 protein: CASMGGIGTDTQYF; CDR3 DNA: TGTGCCAGCATGGGCGGGATAGGCACAGATACGCAGTATTTT
D gene: TRBD2; J gene: TRBJ2-2; clone size: -; V gene: TRBV11-2; CDR3 protein: CASSLLAGANTGELFF; CDR3 DNA: TGTGCCAGCAGCTTATTGGCGGGGGCGAACACCGGGGAGCTGTTTTTT
D gene: -; J gene: TRBJ1-1; clone size: -; V gene: TRBV7-6; CDR3 protein: CASSLEQNTEAFF; CDR3 DNA: TGTGCCAGCAGCTTAGAACAGAACACTGAAGCTTTCTTT
D gene: TRBD1; J gene: TRBJ2-7; clone size: -; V gene: TRBV5-1; CDR3 protein: CASSINRDRQSTYEQYF; CDR3 DNA: TGCGCCAGCAGCATCAACCGGGACAGACAAAGCACCTACGAGCAGTACTTC
D gene: TRBD2; J gene: TRBJ2-4; clone size: once; V gene: TRBV5-1; CDR3 protein: CASSSQGGDKNIQYF; CDR3 DNA: TGCGCCAGCAGCTCTCAGGGAGGGGATAAAAACATTCAGTACTTC
D gene: -; J gene: TRBJ2-3; clone size: -; V gene: TRBV9; CDR3 protein: CASSVVGGRGTDTQYF; CDR3 DNA: TGTGCCAGCAGCGTAGTGGGGGGAAGGGGCACAGATACGCAGTATTTT
D gene: -; J gene: TRBJ2-2; clone size: -; V gene: TRBV5-1; CDR3 protein: CASGTRGAGELFF; CDR3 DNA: TGCGCCAGTGGGACCAGGGGGGCCGGGGAGCTGTTTTTT
D gene: TRBD1; J gene: TRBJ2-2; clone size: -; V gene: TRBV12-5; CDR3 protein: CASGGAGTVNTGELFF; CDR3 DNA: TGTGCTAGTGGTGGAGCCGGGACAGTAAACACCGGGGAGCTGTTTTTT
D gene: -; J gene: TRBJ2-5; clone size: once; V gene: TRBV7-8; CDR3 protein: CASINTFRGTVQETQYF; CDR3 DNA: TGTGCCAGCATCAACACGTTCCGCGGGACAGTACAAGAGACCCAGTACTTC
D gene: -; J gene: TRBJ2-3; clone size: -; V gene: TRBV6-6; CDR3 protein: CASSYNSGAGDTQYF; CDR3 DNA: TGTGCCAGCAGTTACAACAGCGGAGCTGGTGATACGCAGTATTTT
D gene: -; J gene: TRBJ1-5; clone size: -; V gene: TRBV19; CDR3 protein: CAGGDYNQPQHF; CDR3 DNA: TGTGCCGGAGGGGATTACAATCAGCCCCAGCATTTT
D gene: -; J gene: TRBJ2-7; clone size: -; V gene: TRBV27; CDR3 protein: CASSFRQASYEQYF; CDR3 DNA: TGTGCCAGCAGTTTTCGTCAAGCGTCCTACGAGCAGTACTTC
D gene: -; J gene: TRBJ2-5; clone size: -; V gene: TRBV2; CDR3 protein: CASVAGPWETQYF; CDR3 DNA: TGTGCCAGCGTTGCGGGACCTTGGGAGACCCAGTACTTC
D gene: TRBD1; J gene: TRBJ2-7; clone size: -; V gene: TRBV27; CDR3 protein: CASSDRDSTYEQYF; CDR3 DNA: TGTGCCAGCAGCGACCGGGACAGCACCTACGAGCAGTACTTC
D gene: -; J gene: TRBJ2-7; clone size: -; V gene: TRBV28; CDR3 protein: CASSLLDAGYEQYF; CDR3 DNA: TGTGCCAGCAGTTTATTGGACGCAGGGTACGAGCAGTACTTC
D gene: TRBD1; J gene: TRBJ2-2; clone size: -; V gene: TRBV29-1; CDR3 protein: CSVEDNQGQGVGELFF; CDR3 DNA: TGCAGCGTTGAAGATAATCAGGGACAGGGAGTCGGGGAGCTGTTTTTT
D gene: TRBD1; J gene: TRBJ1-1; clone size: -; V gene: TRBV7-3; CDR3 protein: CASSFTGDTEAFF; CDR3 DNA: TGTGCCAGCAGCTTTACAGGGGACACTGAAGCTTTCTTT
D gene: -; J gene: TRBJ2-3; clone size: -; V gene: TRBV21-1; CDR3 protein: CASSFETDTQYF; CDR3 DNA: TGTGCCAGCAGCTTCGAGACAGATACGCAGTATTTT
D gene: TRBD1; J gene: TRBJ2-7; clone size: -; V gene: TRBV11-2; CDR3 protein: CASSLIPGGVYEQYF; CDR3 DNA: TGTGCCAGCAGCTTAATCCCAGGGGGCGTGTACGAGCAGTACTTC
D gene: -; J gene: TRBJ1-1; clone size: -; V gene: TRBV16; CDR3 protein: CASSPRQSGNTEAFF; CDR3 DNA: TGTGCCAGCAGCCCTCGGCAGTCAGGGAACACTGAAGCTTTCTTT
D gene: TRBD1; J gene: TRBJ2-2; clone size: -; V gene: TRBV6-5; CDR3 protein: CASSPWTGDAGELFF; CDR3 DNA: TGTGCCAGCAGCCCCTGGACAGGGGACGCCGGGGAGCTGTTTTTT
D gene: -; J gene: TRBJ2-5; clone size: -; V gene: TRBV28; CDR3 protein: CASSLSGPGSLETQYF; CDR3 DNA: TGTGCCAGCAGTTTATCCGGGCCGGGGTCATTAGAGACCCAGTACTTC
D gene: TRBD2; J gene: TRBJ2-5; clone size: -; V gene: TRBV6-1; CDR3 protein: CASTLAGGSETQYF; CDR3 DNA: TGTGCCAGCACACTAGCGGGGGGATCGGAGACCCAGTACTTC